Listed here are 18 T cell receptor beta chains from one sample, sequenced in a study of blood T cells in healthy people across ages. Using a J-beta primer mix together with a sample-barcoded 5' primer, a second PCR was run for roughly 7 to 12 cycles. Via MiXCR, TCRdb re-called the 5' RACE reads, giving one row per CDR3 protein. The sample has around 1,500,000 distinct CDR3 sequences, 42% seen once. Sequencing used blood. The origin of the receptors is a young woman in good health.

This clonotype turned up a few times. The chain couples TRBV11-1 to TRBJ2-4; maybe TRBD2 (6 bases). CDR3 length equals 13 residues. The germline CDR1 and CDR2 sequences are SGHAT and FQDESV (reference sequence). Trimming removed 5 bases from V and 2 bases from J, with 7 bases in between. Written as DNA, the CDR3 is TGTGCCAGCAGCCGGGACTCCAAAAACATTCAGTACTTC. Amino acid sequence: CASSRDSKNIQYF. Full variable domain (rest looked up from reference TRBV11-1 and TRBJ2-4): EAEVAQSPRYKITEKSQAVAFWCDPISGHATLYWYRQILGQGPELLVQFQDESVVDDSQLPKDRFSAERLKGVDSTLKIQPAELGDSAMYLCASSRDSKNIQYFGAGTRLSVL.

The chain uses TRBV12-3 or TRBV12-4 and TRBJ2-7, with D perhaps given as TRBD1 or TRBD2 (5 bases each). Matching the DNA end better, TRBJ2-5 makes the J call doubtful. This CDR3 is built from 12 residues. Here the CDR3 reads CASTPWGETQYF. CDR3 bases: TGTGCCAGCACTCCGTGGGGGGAGACCCAGTACTTC.

The chain links TRBV20-1 to TRBJ2-7; D may match TRBD1 or TRBD2 (5 bases each). V was cut by 3 bases and J by 3 bases, with 12 bases left in between. The germline V gene has CDR1 DFQATT and CDR2 SNEGSKA (reference sequence). The CDR3 sequence is 13 residues long. The CDR3 DNA reads TGCAGTGCTAGGGGACGAATTGTCTACGAGCAGTACTTC. Amino acids: CSARGRIVYEQYF.

This clonotype was seen more than once but under ten times. The rearrangement uses TRBV27 and TRBJ1-2, with 9 nucleotides matching TRBD1. This CDR3 region has 14 residues. Per the germline V gene, CDR1 is MNHEY and CDR2 is SMNVEV (reference sequence). V trimming: 6 bases; J trimming: 7 bases; junction bases outside the gene matches: 9. This chain's CDR3 is CASRKTGGGLGYTF. The DNA for the CDR3 is TGTGCCAGCAGGAAAACAGGGGGCGGCCTTGGCTACACCTTC.

J is TRBJ2-2 and V is TRBV29-1, with D perhaps matching TRBD2 (7 bases). From germline, CDR1 is SQVTM and CDR2 ANQGSEA. The CDR3 is 13 residues long. The ends were cut back, 7 bases at V and 1 base at J, with 10 bases in the middle. CDR3 nucleotide sequence: TGCAGCGGGGGAGGGGGGAACACCGGGGAGCTGTTTTTT. It yields the protein CSGGGGNTGELFF.

The chain couples TRBV18 to TRBJ2-7, with D unresolved. The CDR3 is made up of 14 amino acids. Trimming stripped 2 bases from V and 2 bases from J, with 10 bases between. Germline CDR1 and CDR2: KGHSH and LQKENI. The CDR3 sequence: CASSPAGPPYEQYF. In DNA, the CDR3 is TGTGCCAGCTCACCAGCCGGCCCCCCCTACGAGCAGTACTTC.

In its sample, this clonotype was seen a few times. This chain joins TRBV29-1 and TRBJ2-5; TRBD1 is a possible D gene (5 bases). The CDR3 consists of 11 residues. The V and J ends lost 7 bases and 4 bases respectively, with 10 bases between them. Germline CDR1 reads SQVTM; CDR2 reads ANQGSEA. The CDR3 region has the DNA TGCAGCGGGGGCGACAGAGAGACCCAGTACTTC. Encoded protein: CSGGDRETQYF.

The genes are TRBV11-2 and TRBJ2-2; unclear D gene. The ends were cut back, 2 bases at V and 4 bases at J, with 11 bases in the middle. Germline-derived CDR1 and CDR2 are SGHAT and FQNNGV. There are 15 residues in the CDR3. Here the CDR3 reads CASSLSVLGTGELFF. The DNA of the CDR3 is TGTGCCAGCAGCTTATCTGTCCTCGGCACCGGGGAGCTGTTTTTT.

The chain has TRBV18 and TRBJ2-7, with TRBD2 matching over 9 bases. This CDR3 spans 15 amino acids. The germline gives CDR1 KGHSH, CDR2 LQKENI. The V and J ends lost 6 bases and 5 bases, in that order; junction bases with no gene match: 11. CDR3 bases: TGTGCCAGCTCCCCAGGGGCGGCGGGAGGGAACGAGCAGTACTTC. Translation: CASSPGAAGGNEQYF.

This clonotype was seen a few times. The chain links TRBV7-2 to TRBJ2-1, with 9 bases aligning to TRBD2. V trimming: 5 bases; J trimming: 4 bases; junction bases outside the gene matches: 9. CDR1 is SGHTA and CDR2 is FQGNSA in the germline V gene. The CDR3 has 16 amino acids. CDR3 DNA: TGTGCCAGCAGCCGCGCTCCAGCGGGAGGATACAATGAGCAGTTCTTC. Amino acids: CASSRAPAGGYNEQFF.

Comments on this clonotype: At one of its ends the junction is not consistent with the germline gene, which may arise from a read error. The DNA of the CDR3 is TGCGCCTGCAGCCCCTCGGGGGTCGGCTACACCTTC. It specifies CACSPSGVGYTF. The V and J genes are TRBV4-1 and TRBJ1-2; D is perhaps TRBD1 (5 bases). Germline V gives CDR1 MGHRA, CDR2 YSYEKL. The CDR3 consists of 12 residues.

V gene TRBV20-1 combines with J gene TRBJ2-1; TRBD2 agrees at 7 bases. Trimming removed 6 bases from V and 8 bases from J; junction bases left unmatched: 7. Germline V gene data show CDR1 as DFQATT and CDR2 as SNEGSKA (reference sequence). The CDR3 has 12 residues. The DNA of the CDR3 is TGCAGTGCCGGGGGGACTAACTATGAGCAGTTCTTC. Translating gives CSAGGTNYEQFF.

This clonotype was seen only a few times. The V call is TRBV5-1, the J call TRBJ2-4; perhaps TRBD2 as D (6 bases). The tail of the sequence fits TRBJ2-7 better, so the J call may be wrong. Germline assignment: CDR1 SGHRS and CDR2 YFSETQ. The CDR3 extends over 13 amino acids. CDR3 DNA sequence: TGCGCCACATCCGGGGGACCCTCCTACGAGCAGTACTTC. Protein sequence: CATSGGPSYEQYF.

The chain carries TRBV29-1 and TRBJ1-1; no firm D call. This CDR3 is 13 amino acids long. CDR1 SQVTM and CDR2 ANQGSEA come from the germline V gene. V was shortened by 5 bases and J by 0 bases, with 10 bases between the two germline ends. CDR3 sequence (DNA): TGCAGCGTTTATTCGAAGGTGAACACTGAAGCTTTCTTT. Protein product: CSVYSKVNTEAFF.

This clonotype was observed a handful of times. The chain is built from TRBV14 and TRBJ2-3; D is possibly TRBD1 (5 bases). V was pared by 7 bases and J by 0 bases, with 8 bases between. Looked up from germline, CDR1 is SGHDN and CDR2 is FVKESK. The length of the CDR3 is 13 residues. The CDR3 DNA sequence: TGTGCCAGCACGCAGGGAAGCACAGATACGCAGTATTTT. This codes for CASTQGSTDTQYF.

This rearrangement joins TRBV10-3 to TRBJ2-5; 10 bases agree with TRBD2. CDR3 length: 18 residues. V lost 0 bases to trimming and J lost 4 bases; unmatched junction nucleotides: 11. Germline CDR1 reads ENHRY; CDR2 reads SYGVKD. Here the CDR3 DNA reads TGTGCCATCAGTGAGTCGAGACCTAGCGGGAGTTCTCGAGAGACCCAGTACTTC. It translates to CAISESRPSGSSRETQYF.

This clonotype was detected only a few times. This chain links TRBV20-1 with TRBJ2-1, with 8 bases matching TRBD1. CDR1 is DFQATT and CDR2 is SNEGSKA in the germline V gene (reference sequence). The length of the CDR3 is 13 residues. The trim removed 2 bases at V and 6 bases at J, leaving 3 bases unmatched. CDR3 nucleotides: TGCAGTGCTAGACAGGACAGGGCCAATGAGCAGTTCTTC. Encoded protein: CSARQDRANEQFF.

With respect to this clonotype: This may arise from a read error, as a much more abundant clone is one base away. This sequence joins TRBV29-1 and TRBJ2-7; D not resolved. CDR1 SQVTM and CDR2 ANQGSEA come from the germline V gene. The CDR3 covers 12 residues. The CDR3 DNA is TGCAGCGTTGCAAGGACCTCCTACGGGCAGTACTTC. This encodes CSVARTSYGQYF.